This T cell receptor beta chain was found in a study of T cell clones after liver transplantation (dated by TCRdb to between 2018 and 2021). Notes on the research overall: The samples were obtained from ITN030ST, a randomized trial that attempted immunosuppression withdrawal within 2 years after liver transplantation. Of the 8 liver transplant recipients making up the studied cohort, 3 were classified as tolerant and 5 as non-tolerant. After a pre-transplant mixed lymphocyte reaction, TCRbeta sequencing was used to pinpoint donor-reactive T cell clones, which were subsequently tracked in post-transplant blood. Blood samples were collected pre-transplant, pre-randomization before withdrawal, and post-randomization after either full withdrawal or failed withdrawal. As an antigen-independent comparator for donor-reactive sequences, third party-reactive TCRbeta sequences were also identified from pre-transplant MLRs. Three of the eight recipients were HCV-positive; the others were transplanted for non-autoimmune, non-viral indications. Subjects received no induction therapy and standard immunosuppression until randomization at 12-24 months post-transplant. Tolerance meant complete immunosuppression withdrawal for at least one year without liver enzymes rising beyond twice the upper limit of normal. The full study reports these points: Because of small, heterogeneous patient numbers and non-standardized post-transplant time points, the conclusions were only preliminary. In most of the 8 subjects, circulating donor-reactive CD4 TCRbeta sequences decreased significantly after transplant, regardless of tolerance or HCV status. When repertoire turnover was accounted for, significantly reduced detection of donor-reactive sequences was found in 7 of 8 subjects for CD4 and in 8 of 8 subjects for CD8. Because allograft tissue specimens were not available, migration of donor-reactive T cells into the graft, rather than deletion, may have occurred. The decline in donor-reactive sequences exceeded the decline in third party-reactive sequences, suggesting partial antigen-specific deletion that was unrelated to withdrawal success. In two subjects, low numbers of available donor cells limited the measurable donor-reactive repertoire.

From the cysteine up to the phenylalanine, the CDR3 has a length of 19 residues. Just the 57-base CDR3 DNA is kept, in frame starting at base 1. Unmatched junction bases come to 9, with V trimmed by 5 bases and J by 0 bases. CDR1 and CDR2, per the germline V gene, are MDHEN and SYDVKM. High-throughput TCRbeta CDR3 sequencing of frozen genomic DNA was performed by immunoSEQ, including PCR amplification, mapping, bias correction and internal controls. The authors processed their data as follows. Only productive rearrangements were retained, and each unique TCRbeta sequence was defined by its CDR3 nucleotide sequence together with its V and J gene. Donor-reactive sequences required at least 5-fold expansion in CFSE-low cells versus unstimulated pre-transplant cells and at least 0.01% frequency. Minimum frequency thresholds were set for each subject based on the unstimulated sample with the lowest template count, ensuring at least 90% detection power. Jensen-Shannon divergence between the top 1000 TCRbeta sequences post- versus pre-transplant served as the measure of repertoire turnover. Two-sided Fisher's exact tests were used to test for changes in the detection of donor-reactive sequences. TCRdb mirrors the immuneACCESS table, restricted to in-frame sequences. Some clones are absent from its copies; in checked studies, under half trace to an unresolved V gene, and the reason for the others is unknown. V and J calls and clone size come straight from that table; D and trimming were deduced from the DNA. The sample profile shows more than 20,000 clones; 85% to 95% of them were found once. Just under 25% of the sample belongs to the ten largest clones.

For this clone: The antigen it recognizes is unknown. No base qualities exist here, and no much larger clone lies one base off it.

Unstimulated PBMCs, after thawing, were stained for CD3, CD4 and CD8 and then FACS-sorted into CD3+CD4+ and CD3+CD8+ populations. Each of the 8 studied subjects was randomized to immunosuppression withdrawal. The Qiagen DNeasy Blood and Tissue Kit was used for genomic DNA isolation. The chain is assembled from TRBV28 and TRBJ2-4, and 14 junction bases match TRBD2. This clonotype was sampled from a human patient who received a liver transplant. After a transplant, some T cells may be of graft donor origin. The sample in question was CD8+ T cells from blood, obtained less than 26 months after liver transplant. Here the CDR3 is given as CASSPGTSGRELAKNIQYF. In nucleotide form, the sequence is TGTGCCAGCAGTCCCGGGACTAGCGGGAGAGAGCTAGCCAAAAACATTCAGTACTTC.